These 30 T cell receptor beta chains originate from one sample sequenced in a study of shared clonotypes between healthy human individuals. The repertoire was sequenced with immunoSEQ multiplex PCR; TCRdb's copy has only in-frame clones and lacks some. In the table there are about a million clones, about 74% of which are singletons. Sequenced material: memory CD4+ T cells sorted from blood. Sample subset: CD45RA-negative fraction. These receptors were taken from a young man in good health.

This clone was picked up a small number of times. The chain carries TRBV14 and TRBJ1-1, with no clear D. CDR3 length equals 14 residues. Germline lookup yields CDR1 SGHDN and CDR2 FVKESK. Trimming shortened V by 1 base and J by 2 bases, and 8 bases separated the two germline ends. In DNA, the CDR3 is TGTGCCAGCAGCCAAGTAGCAGATAACACTGAAGCTTTCTTT. Translated, it gives CASSQVADNTEAFF.

In this sample, this clone turned up once. The chain is built from TRBV7-2 and TRBJ2-3; D is undetermined. Between the trimmed V and J ends, which lost 1 base and 1 base, there was a span of 9 bases. This CDR3 comprises 15 residues. Germline CDR1 reads SGHTA; CDR2 reads FQGNSA. The DNA for the CDR3 is TGTGCCAGCAGCTTAGGGAACAGCCGCACAGATACGCAGTATTTT. Its protein product is CASSLGNSRTDTQYF.

The chain uses TRBV7-3 and TRBJ2-2; TRBD1 matches 8 bases. CDR1 is SGHTA, CDR2 FQGTGA, per germline. V dropped 2 bases and J dropped 1; count of bases not matched to a gene: 3. The CDR3 length is 16 residues. CDR3 DNA sequence: TGTGCCAGCAGCTTATCACAGGGGGTGAACACCGGGGAGCTGTTTTTT. Its protein is CASSLSQGVNTGELFF.

Note on this clone: A much more abundant neighbour one base away suggests this may be a read error. This chain connects TRBV9 to TRBJ2-7; possibly TRBD2 for D (5 bases). Germline V gene sequence: CDR1 SGDLS, CDR2 YYNGEE. There are 13 residues in the CDR3. V lost 4 bases to trimming and J lost 0 bases, with 8 bases between them. The CDR3 is CASSTGDSYEQYF. The DNA for the CDR3 is TGTGCCAGCAGCACCGGGGACTCCTACGAGCAGTACTTC.

This rearrangement joins TRBV19 to TRBJ2-3; tentatively, D is TRBD2 (7 bases). This CDR3 is 17 amino acids long. V was trimmed by 5 bases and J by 4 bases, leaving 22 bases between them. The germline CDR1 and CDR2 sequences are LNHDA and SQIVND (reference sequence). The CDR3 sequence is CASSPKRDTISADTQYF. In nucleotides, the CDR3 is TGTGCCAGTAGTCCCAAGCGGGACACGATATCGGCAGATACGCAGTATTTT.

This clone was counted between two and nine times. The J gene is TRBJ2-1, the V gene TRBV6-1; TRBD2 matches at 12 bases. CDR3 length: 14 amino acids. Germline loops: CDR1 MNHNS, CDR2 SASEGT. The J segment lost 10 bases and the V segment lost 5 bases, leaving 6 bases of the junction unmatched. CDR3 bases: TGTGCCAGCAGTTCGGGACTAGCGGGTGAGGAGCAGTTCTTC. Translation gives CASSSGLAGEEQFF.

This clone occurred a few times. The J gene is TRBJ1-1, the V gene TRBV5-1, with D unresolved. The CDR3 has 14 amino acids. V was shortened by 2 bases and J by 6 bases, with 14 bases between the two germline ends. Germline V lookup: CDR1 SGHRS, CDR2 YFSETQ. The CDR3 loop reads CASSLSQTSPEAFF. The CDR3 DNA reads TGCGCCAGCAGCTTATCACAGACATCTCCTGAAGCTTTCTTT. The full variable domain, in which reference TRBV5-1 and TRBJ1-1 provide the parts outside the CDR3, is KAGVTQTPRYLIKTRGQQVTLSCSPISGHRSVSWYQQTPGQGLQFLFEYFSETQRNKGNFPGRFSGRQFSNSRSEMNVSTLELGDSALYLCASSLSQTSPEAFFGQGTRLTVV.

A single count supports this clone. The chain employs TRBV28 and TRBJ1-2, with D tentatively TRBD1 (6 bases). The CDR3 is 15 amino acids. Per germline, CDR1 MDHEN and CDR2 SYDVKM. Trimming pared 4 bases from V and 4 bases from J, leaving 16 bases between. The CDR3 protein is CASSYLGGSLYGYTF. The CDR3 bases are TGTGCCAGCAGTTACTTGGGGGGCAGCCTCTATGGCTACACCTTC.

The J gene is TRBJ2-1, the V gene TRBV30; TRBD2 matches 8 bases. J was trimmed by 4 bases and V by 0 bases; bases with no gene match: 2. Germline V gene data show CDR1 as GTSNPN and CDR2 as SVGIG (reference sequence). CDR3 size: 14 residues. The CDR3 protein is CAWSVSSGYNEQFF. The CDR3 region has the DNA TGTGCCTGGAGTGTGTCTAGCGGGTACAATGAGCAGTTCTTC. Based on the CDR3 plus reference TRBV30 and TRBJ2-1, the full variable domain is SQTIHQWPATLVQPVGSPLSLECTVEGTSNPNLYWYRQAAGRGLQLLFYSVGIGQISSEVPQNLSASRPQDRQFILSSKKLLLSDSGFYLCAWSVSSGYNEQFFGPGTRLTVL.

The chain uses TRBV9 and TRBJ2-3, with D tentatively TRBD2 (6 bases). CDR3 length: 16 amino acids. V was clipped by 0 bases and J by 4 bases, with 15 bases between them. Germline CDR1 reads SGDLS; CDR2 reads YYNGEE. The CDR3 sequence is CASSVGLALTPDTQYF. In DNA, the CDR3 is TGTGCCAGCAGCGTAGGCCTAGCGTTAACCCCAGATACGCAGTATTTT.

About this clone itself: A single base separates this from a much larger clone, so it may be a read error. The chain combines TRBV7-9 with TRBJ2-1; the D is unclear. The germline gives CDR1 SEHNR, CDR2 FQNEAQ (reference sequence). CDR3 size: 11 residues. CDR3 nucleotide sequence: TGTGCCAGCAGCTCCCACAATGAGCAGTTCTTC. Its protein is CASSSHNEQFF.

The CDR3 loop reads CASGGLYGYTF. CDR3 sequence (DNA): TGTGCCAGTGGGGGGCTCTATGGCTACACCTTC. V and J are TRBV19 and TRBJ1-2, with D maybe TRBD1 (6 bases). The germline V and J ends were trimmed by 8 bases and 4 bases, with 8 bases remaining between them. Germline CDR1 and CDR2: LNHDA and SQIVND (reference sequence). The CDR3 runs to 11 residues.

The chain links TRBV7-9 to TRBJ1-3, with TRBD1 matching 7 bases. In germline, CDR1 is SEHNR, CDR2 FQNEAQ (reference sequence). The V segment lost 5 bases and the J segment 3 bases; nucleotides outside the gene matches: 13. This CDR3 region has 17 residues. This CDR3 reads CASSPNLRGQLGNTIYF. The CDR3 DNA is TGTGCCAGCAGCCCGAATCTAAGGGGGCAGCTTGGAAACACCATATATTTT.

The chain carries TRBV18 and TRBJ2-6, with 16 bases fitting TRBD2. The germline gives CDR1 KGHSH, CDR2 LQKENI. This CDR3 is built from 20 residues. V trimming: 3 bases; J trimming: 0 bases; junction bases outside the gene matches: 5. The CDR3 region is CASSPSGTSGGASGANVLTF. Here the CDR3 DNA reads TGTGCCAGCTCACCTTCCGGGACTAGCGGGGGGGCCTCTGGGGCCAACGTCCTGACTTTC.

The gene calls are TRBV7-2 and TRBJ2-5; 13 bases fit TRBD2. The CDR3 is made up of 15 amino acids. Trimming cost V 5 bases and J 5 bases; bases outside gene matches: 5. Germline values: CDR1 SGHTA, CDR2 FQGNSA. CDR3: CASSLGLAGWETQYF. The CDR3 DNA sequence: TGTGCCAGCAGCCTGGGACTAGCGGGGTGGGAGACCCAGTACTTC.

The V gene is TRBV10-3, the J gene TRBJ2-7, with D unclear. The CDR3 spans 12 residues. CDR1 is ENHRY, CDR2 SYGVKD, per germline. Between the trimmed V and J ends, which lost 2 bases and 7 bases, there was a span of 9 bases. CDR3 bases: TGTGCCATCAGTGAGGACCCTATGGAGCAGTACTTC. Its translation is CAISEDPMEQYF.

V is TRBV7-9 and J is TRBJ2-1; 11 bases match TRBD2. Trimming cost V 5 bases and J 5 bases; bases outside gene matches: 14. This CDR3 is 18 amino acids long. Germline CDR1 and CDR2: SEHNR and FQNEAQ (reference sequence). Here the CDR3 DNA reads TGTGCCAGCAGCCCGTCCGCTAGCGGGAGGAAACACCACAATGAGCAGTTCTTC. Translating it yields CASSPSASGRKHHNEQFF.

The J gene is TRBJ2-7, the V gene TRBV2; 13 positions match TRBD2. After removal of 7 bases from V and 7 bases from J, the junction contained 10 bases not matched to a gene. The CDR3 runs 15 residues. Looked up from germline, CDR1 is SNHLY and CDR2 is FYNNEI. The CDR3 DNA reads TGTGCCAGCAAGTCAACTAGCGGGAGGGCCGGGGAGCAGTACTTC. It translates to CASKSTSGRAGEQYF. The complete variable domain, with remaining parts taken from reference TRBV2 and TRBJ2-7, reads EPEVTQTPSHQVTQMGQEVILRCVPISNHLYFYWYRQILGQKVEFLVSFYNNEISEKSEIFDDQFSVERPDGSNFTLKIRSTKLEDSAMYFCASKSTSGRAGEQYFGPGTRLTVT.

The chain couples TRBV18 to TRBJ1-3, with TRBD1 matching over 7 bases. CDR1 KGHSH and CDR2 LQKENI come from the germline V gene. V trimming: 6 bases; J trimming: 0 bases; junction bases outside the gene matches: 14. This CDR3 has 18 amino acids. The CDR3 region is CASSRDRASHLSGNTIYF. DNA of the CDR3: TGTGCCAGCTCGAGAGACAGGGCCTCACACCTCTCTGGAAACACCATATATTTT.

V usage is TRBV7-2 and J usage is TRBJ1-2; the D gene is possibly TRBD1 (5 bases). The CDR3 sequence is 15 residues long. The V gene's germline CDR1 is SGHTA and CDR2 FQGNSA. V was trimmed by 2 bases and J by 4 bases, leaving 14 bases between them. The CDR3 bases are TGTGCCAGCAGCTTACATACAGGCGGTGGCTATGGCTACACCTTC. Residues: CASSLHTGGGYGYTF.

This clone was recorded a few times. This sequence joins TRBV5-6 and TRBJ1-4; TRBD1 aligns across 7 bases. CDR1 is SGHDT, CDR2 YYEEEE, per germline. V lost 4 bases to trimming and J lost 6 bases; unmatched junction nucleotides: 9. There are 15 residues in the CDR3. The DNA for the CDR3 is TGTGCCAGCAGCCAAGTGAGGGGGCGGTATGAAAAACTGTTTTTT. This sequence encodes CASSQVRGRYEKLFF.

The V and J genes are TRBV28 and TRBJ1-2, with 7 positions matching TRBD1. Trimming cost V 1 base and J 3 bases; bases outside gene matches: 5. The CDR3 is made up of 15 amino acids. Germline V gene sequence: CDR1 MDHEN, CDR2 SYDVKM. The CDR3 DNA follows: TGTGCCAGCAGTTTATTCCGAGACAGGGACTATGGCTACACCTTC. The encoded protein is CASSLFRDRDYGYTF.

V and J are TRBV5-1 and TRBJ2-2; 11 nucleotides align to TRBD2. The CDR3 sequence is 17 residues long. Trimming cost V 4 bases and J 6 bases; bases outside gene matches: 11. Per germline, CDR1 SGHRS and CDR2 YFSETQ. This CDR3 reads CASSTGTSGTKPGELFF. The CDR3 nucleotides are TGCGCCAGCAGCACAGGGACTAGCGGAACGAAACCCGGGGAGCTGTTTTTT.

The rearrangement links TRBV13 to TRBJ1-6, with TRBD1 as a possible D gene (6 bases). The CDR3 length is 15 residues. Germline loops: CDR1 PRHDT, CDR2 FYEKMQ (reference sequence). V shed 1 base and J shed 5 bases, with 9 bases lying between them. CDR3 sequence reads: CASSLDPGDNSPLHF. For the CDR3, the DNA is TGTGCCAGCAGCTTAGATCCAGGGGATAATTCACCCCTCCACTTT.

The CDR3 is CASSTSRTATYNEQFF. CDR3 bases: TGTGCCAGCAGCACCAGCCGGACCGCCACCTACAATGAGCAGTTCTTC. The chain joins TRBV5-6 to TRBJ2-1; D is uncertain. From germline, CDR1 is SGHDT and CDR2 YYEEEE. V lost 4 bases and J 2 bases, leaving 16 bases between the germline ends. The CDR3 is made up of 16 amino acids. The full variable domain, completed using reference TRBV5-6 and TRBJ2-1, is DAGVTQSPTHLIKTRGQQVTLRCSPKSGHDTVSWYQQALGQGPQFIFQYYEEEERQRGNFPDRFSGHQFPNYSSELNVNALLLGDSALYLCASSTSRTATYNEQFFGPGTRLTVL.

V usage is TRBV5-1 and J usage is TRBJ1-1; D perhaps matches TRBD1 (6 bases). The CDR3 has 17 residues. Germline CDR1 SGHRS, CDR2 YFSETQ. V lost 6 bases and J lost 0, with 21 bases in between. CDR3 amino acids: CASKLNNLQGMNTEAFF. The CDR3 coding sequence is TGCGCCAGCAAACTCAATAACCTACAGGGCATGAACACTGAAGCTTTCTTT.

At least ten counts were recorded for this clone. The chain employs TRBV2 and TRBJ2-1, with 13 bases aligning to TRBD2. The CDR3 is 15 residues long. J was trimmed by 9 bases and V by 2 bases; bases with no gene match: 4. In germline, CDR1 is SNHLY, CDR2 FYNNEI. Here the CDR3 reads CASSETSGGVTEQFF. CDR3 DNA sequence: TGTGCCAGCAGTGAAACTAGCGGGGGGGTCACTGAGCAGTTCTTC.

The table lists this clone with a count of one. The chain uses TRBV29-1 and TRBJ2-7, with 9 bases lining up with TRBD1. Germline V gives CDR1 SQVTM, CDR2 ANQGSEA. The length of the CDR3 is 13 residues. V shed 4 bases and J 4 bases; nucleotides not matched to a gene: 5. The CDR3 region has the DNA TGCAGCGTTGCCGGGACAGGGAAATACGAGCAGTACTTC. This translates into CSVAGTGKYEQYF.

The chain uses TRBV9 and TRBJ1-2; TRBD1 matches at 9 bases. Trimming at V came to 5 bases and at J to 7 bases, leaving 6 bases not matched to a gene. Germline values: CDR1 SGDLS, CDR2 YYNGEE. The CDR3 sequence is 13 residues long. CDR3 bases: TGTGCCAGCAGACGACAGGGGGTCCCTGGCTACACCTTC. The encoded protein is CASRRQGVPGYTF.

This clone was seen at least ten times. The V gene is TRBV2, the J gene TRBJ1-2; tentative D call: TRBD1 (5 bases). The CDR3 contains 13 residues. The germline V gene encodes CDR1 SNHLY and CDR2 FYNNEI. V lost 6 bases and J lost 3, with 11 bases in between. The CDR3 bases are TGTGCCAGCAGAACAGGAGACTACTATGGCTACACCTTC. This encodes CASRTGDYYGYTF.